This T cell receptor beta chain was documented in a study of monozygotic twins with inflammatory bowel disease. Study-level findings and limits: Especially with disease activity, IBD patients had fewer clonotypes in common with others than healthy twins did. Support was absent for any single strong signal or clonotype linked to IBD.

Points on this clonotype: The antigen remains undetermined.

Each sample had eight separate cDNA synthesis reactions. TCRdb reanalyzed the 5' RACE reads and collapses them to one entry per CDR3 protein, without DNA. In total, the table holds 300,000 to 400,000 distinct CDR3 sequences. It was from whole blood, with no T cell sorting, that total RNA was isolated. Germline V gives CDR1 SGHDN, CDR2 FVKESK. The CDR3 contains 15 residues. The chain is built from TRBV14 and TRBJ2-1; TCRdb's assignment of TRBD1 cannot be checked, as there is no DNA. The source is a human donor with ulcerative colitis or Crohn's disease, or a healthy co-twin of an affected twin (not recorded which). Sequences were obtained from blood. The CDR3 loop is CASSQVGYGGAEQFF.